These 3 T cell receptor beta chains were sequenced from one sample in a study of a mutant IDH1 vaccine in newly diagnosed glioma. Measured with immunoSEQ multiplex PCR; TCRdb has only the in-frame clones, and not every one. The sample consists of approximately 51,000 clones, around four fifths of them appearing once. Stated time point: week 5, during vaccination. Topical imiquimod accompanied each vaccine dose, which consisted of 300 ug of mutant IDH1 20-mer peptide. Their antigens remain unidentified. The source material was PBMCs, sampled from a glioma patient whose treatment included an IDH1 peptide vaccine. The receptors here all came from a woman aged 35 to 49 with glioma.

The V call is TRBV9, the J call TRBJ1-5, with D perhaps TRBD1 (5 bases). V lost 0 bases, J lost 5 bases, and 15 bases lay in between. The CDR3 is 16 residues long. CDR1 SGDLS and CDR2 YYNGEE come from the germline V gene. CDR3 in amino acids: CASSVEPGQGYQPQHF. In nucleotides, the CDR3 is TGTGCCAGCAGCGTAGAGCCCGGACAAGGTTATCAGCCCCAGCATTTT.

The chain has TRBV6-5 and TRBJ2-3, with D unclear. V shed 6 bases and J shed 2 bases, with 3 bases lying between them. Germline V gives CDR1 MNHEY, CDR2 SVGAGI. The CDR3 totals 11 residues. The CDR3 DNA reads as TGTGCCAGCAGCAACACAGATACGCAGTATTTT. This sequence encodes CASSNTDTQYF.

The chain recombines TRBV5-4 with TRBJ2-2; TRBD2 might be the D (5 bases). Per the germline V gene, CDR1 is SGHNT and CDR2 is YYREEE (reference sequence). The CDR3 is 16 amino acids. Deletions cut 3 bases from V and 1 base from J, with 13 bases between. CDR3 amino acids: CASSSPIGGNTGELFF. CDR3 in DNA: TGTGCCAGCAGCTCGCCCATCGGAGGGAACACCGGGGAGCTGTTTTTT.